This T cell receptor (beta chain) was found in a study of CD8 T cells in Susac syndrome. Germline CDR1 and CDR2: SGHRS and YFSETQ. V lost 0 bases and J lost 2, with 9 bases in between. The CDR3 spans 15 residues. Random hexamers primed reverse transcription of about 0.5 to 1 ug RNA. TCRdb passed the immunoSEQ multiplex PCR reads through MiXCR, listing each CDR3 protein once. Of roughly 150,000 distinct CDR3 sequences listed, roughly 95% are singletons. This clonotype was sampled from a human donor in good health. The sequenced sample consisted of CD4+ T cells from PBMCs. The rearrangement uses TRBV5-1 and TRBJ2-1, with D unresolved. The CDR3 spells CASSLEAETYNEQFF. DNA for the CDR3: TGCGCCAGCAGCTTGGAGGCGGAGACCTACAATGAGCAGTTCTTC.